These T cell receptor beta chains were read from a single sample in a study of blood T cells in healthy people across ages. TCRdb itself ran the 5' RACE reads through MiXCR, one entry per CDR3 protein. The profile shows roughly 500,000 distinct CDR3 sequences, 27% of them singletons. Material for sequencing was blood. The receptor source for this set is a woman in her seventies in good health. The CDR3 runs from the conserved cysteine through the conserved F or W. A D gene is named only where the DNA matches it firmly. Only part of the rows carry a size: once, few, many, or a class if the clone is expanded.

15,TRBV7-3,TRBJ2-4,TRBD2,few,TGTGCCAGCAGCCCGACTAGCGGGGTCCAAAACATTCAGTACTTC,CASSPTSGVQNIQYF
13,TRBV15,TRBJ1-1,NA,many,TGTGCCACCAGCAGAGATCCGGGGGATGAAGCTTTCTTT,CATSRDPGDEAFF
14,TRBV20-1,TRBJ2-1,TRBD2,NA,TGCAGTGCTAGAATTGGGAGGGAAAACAATGAGCAGTTCTTC,CSARIGRENNEQFF
12,TRBV30,TRBJ2-7,NA,NA,TGTGCCTGGCGGTATAGTGGCTACAAGCAGTACTTC,CAWRYSGYKQYF
17,TRBV7-9,TRBJ2-7,NA,NA,TGTGCCAGCAGTCGACAGTGGGCCAGCGGGTCAACCAACGAGCAGTACTTC,CASSRQWASGSTNEQYF
15,TRBV11-2,TRBJ1-1,NA,few,TGTGCCAGCAGCTCGGGCGGCGGGGCCGGAGCTGAAGCTTTCTTT,CASSSGGGAGAEAFF
13,TRBV15,TRBJ1-2,NA,NA,TGTGCCACCAGCAGAGAGGGGGCTGCGGCGAACACCTTC,CATSREGAAANTF
16,TRBV7-3,TRBJ2-1,NA,few,TGTGCCAGCAGCGAGCACTGGGGTATCGGCTACAATGAGCAGTTCTTC,CASSEHWGIGYNEQFF
20,TRBV7-6,TRBJ2-7,NA,NA,TGTGCCAGCAGCCCCACTTCCATGGCGGGGGCGATATTTCCCTCGTACGAGCAGTACTTC,CASSPTSMAGAIFPSYEQYF
16,TRBV5-1,TRBJ1-1,NA,few,TGCGCCAGCAGCTCGGGACATCCGTTTATGAACACTGAAGCTTCCTTT,CASSSGHPFMNTEASF
14,TRBV12-5,TRBJ1-2,TRBD1,NA,TGTGCTAGTGGTTTGGGGACAGGGACCTATGGCTACACCTTC,CASGLGTGTYGYTF
15,TRBV27,TRBJ1-1,NA,NA,TGTGCCAGCAGAGCCCACGGGACATTCAAGACTGAAGCTTTCTTT,CASRAHGTFKTEAFF
15,TRBV7-9,TRBJ1-4,TRBD1,few,TGTGCCAGCGCATATCCGGGACAGGATTCTGAAAAACTGTTTTTT,CASAYPGQDSEKLFF
18,TRBV12-3/TRBV12-4,TRBJ2-3,NA,once,TGTGCCAGCAGTATCCAATGGGGACTTCTCGCTAGCACAGATACGCAGTATTTT,CASSIQWGLLASTDTQYF